The 17 T cell receptor beta chains below come from one sample, sequenced in a study of blood T cell repertoires in COVID-19. Sequencing was performed with immunoSEQ multiplex PCR; in TCRdb, only in-frame clones are kept and a portion is missing. The sample shows fewer than 80,000 clones, about four fifths of them seen only once. Material for sequencing was peripheral blood. These receptors came from a woman of 80 years or more with active or convalescent COVID-19.

The rearrangement uses TRBV21-1 and TRBJ2-7; the D call in the table, TRBD2, was not verified against the DNA. TRBV21-1 is listed as a pseudogene. CDR3 size: 15 residues. The CDR3 nucleotides read TGTGCCAGCAGCAAAGCGACTAGCGGGGGTTACGAGCAGTACTTC. It codes for CASSKATSGGYEQYF.

This clone is a singleton in its sample. The rearrangement uses TRBV4-1 and TRBJ1-4; 8 bases align to TRBD1. CDR1 is MGHRA and CDR2 is YSYEKL in the germline V gene. J lost 8 bases, V lost 6 bases, and 11 bases had no gene match. CDR3 length: 15 residues. The CDR3, as DNA: TGCGCCAGCAGATCGACAGGGGCAGGTTGGGAAAAACTGTTTTTT. Amino acid sequence: CASRSTGAGWEKLFF.

Concerning this clone itself: The junction departs from the called germline gene at one end, perhaps through a read error. This sequence joins TRBV7-7 and TRBJ2-1, with 11 bases fitting TRBD2. The CDR3 totals 19 residues. CDR1 and CDR2 from the germline V gene are SSHAT and FNYEAQ (reference sequence). CDR3 bases: TGTGCTAGCAGCCAGGTCGTAGCGGGAGGGCCGGGGTCCTACAATGAGCAGTTCTTC. This gives the protein CASSQVVAGGPGSYNEQFF.

The chain couples TRBV5-3 to TRBJ2-3; 8 nucleotides match TRBD1. TRBV5-3 is classed as an ORF, of uncertain function. V shed 8 bases, J shed 4 bases, and the junction held 6 bases outside the gene matches. There are 13 residues in the CDR3. The CDR3 DNA is TGTGCCAGGACGGACAGGGAGGCAGATACGCAGTATTTT. Its protein is CARTDREADTQYF.

V is TRBV4-3 and J is TRBJ1-3, with a tentative D call TRBD1 (5 bases). Looked up from germline, CDR1 is LGHNA and CDR2 is YSLEER. The length of the CDR3 is 16 residues. V lost 3 bases to trimming and J lost 0 bases, with 12 bases between them. The CDR3: CASSHSDTRSGNTIYF. The DNA for the CDR3 is TGCGCCAGCAGCCATTCGGACACCCGCTCTGGAAACACCATATATTTT.

In this sample, this clone turned up a few times. The chain has TRBV7-9 and TRBJ2-1; tentative D call: TRBD2 (5 bases). Germline CDR1 SEHNR, CDR2 FQNEAQ (reference sequence). Deletions cut 4 bases from V and 4 bases from J, with 17 bases between. The CDR3 is 16 amino acids. This CDR3 reads CASSSFSDLVYNEQFF. The CDR3 DNA reads TGTGCCAGCAGCTCTTTTAGCGACTTGGTATACAATGAGCAGTTCTTC. The entire variable domain, with the rest obtained from reference TRBV7-9 and TRBJ2-1, is as follows: DTGVSQNPRHKITKRGQNVTFRCDPISEHNRLYWYRQTLGQGPEFLTYFQNEAQLEKSRLLSDRFSAERPKGSFSTLEIQRTEQGDSAMYLCASSSFSDLVYNEQFFGPGTRLTVL.

The CDR3 bases are TGTGCCACCAGCAGAGTGAGGCGGGCCGGCCACAATGAGCAGTTCTTC. The encoded protein is CATSRVRRAGHNEQFF. The chain is built from TRBV15 and TRBJ2-1; perhaps TRBD2 as D (5 bases). Germline CDR1 is LNHNV and CDR2 is YYDKDF (reference sequence). CDR3 length: 16 amino acids. Deletions cut 1 base from V and 5 bases from J, with 15 bases between.

The J gene is TRBJ1-6, the V gene TRBV4-3, with D unclear. Per the germline V gene, CDR1 is LGHNA and CDR2 is YSLEER. The CDR3 has 13 amino acids. The V gene lost 2 bases and the J gene lost 6 bases, with 5 bases spanning the gap. Here the CDR3 DNA reads TGCGCCAGCAGCCAAATCGTTAATTCACCCCTCCACTTT. Its protein product is CASSQIVNSPLHF.

This sequence joins TRBV5-1 and TRBJ2-7; TRBD2 agrees at 8 bases. Germline V gene lookup returns CDR1 SGHRS and CDR2 YFSETQ. V shed 5 bases, J shed 5 bases, and the junction held 9 bases outside the gene matches. The CDR3 length is 14 residues. CDR3 in amino acids: CASRDVAGRHEQYF. The CDR3 DNA sequence: TGCGCCAGCAGAGATGTAGCGGGACGACACGAGCAGTACTTC.

The rearrangement links TRBV5-1 to TRBJ1-1; D unclear. Germline values: CDR1 SGHRS, CDR2 YFSETQ. Trimming took off 2 bases at V and 3 bases at J, with 8 bases between the two ends. The CDR3 runs 13 residues. The CDR3 DNA reads TGCGCCAGCAGCTTTTGGGGAGACACTGAAGCTTTCTTT. Amino acids: CASSFWGDTEAFF.

This chain links TRBV27 with TRBJ2-7; 9 positions match TRBD2. The CDR3 length is 15 residues. Germline V gene data show CDR1 as MNHEY and CDR2 as SMNVEV (reference sequence). The J segment lost 5 bases and the V segment lost 5 bases, leaving 10 bases of the junction unmatched. The CDR3 protein is CASSPTAGGPHEQYF. Written as DNA, the CDR3 is TGTGCCAGCAGTCCCACTGCGGGAGGGCCACACGAGCAGTACTTC.

This chain connects TRBV18 to TRBJ2-7, with D perhaps matching TRBD1 (6 bases). Germline V gene sequence: CDR1 KGHSH, CDR2 LQKENI. The V and J ends lost 4 bases and 3 bases respectively, with 19 bases between them. The CDR3 is made up of 16 amino acids. CDR3: CASSHPDRSPYYEQYF. The CDR3 coding sequence is TGTGCCAGCTCACACCCTGACAGGTCCCCGTACTACGAGCAGTACTTC.

V usage is TRBV16 and J usage is TRBJ1-4, with no clear D. Germline V gives CDR1 KGHSY, CDR2 FQNENV. This CDR3 is 15 amino acids long. The V gene lost 3 bases and the J gene lost 8 bases, with 16 bases spanning the gap. The CDR3 here is CASSQFGRVEEKLFF. The DNA of the CDR3 is TGTGCCAGCAGCCAGTTTGGGCGAGTCGAGGAAAAACTGTTTTTT.

The rearrangement links TRBV9 to TRBJ1-2; D might be TRBD1 (6 bases). V lost 3 bases to trimming and J lost 7 bases, with 10 bases between them. In germline, CDR1 is SGDLS, CDR2 YYNGEE. The CDR3 has 12 residues. The CDR3 DNA is TGTGCCAGCAGCGACAGGGCTAGTGGCTACACCTTC. It yields the protein CASSDRASGYTF.

The J gene is TRBJ1-1, the V gene TRBV27; the D gene is possibly TRBD1 (5 bases). The V end was cut by 5 bases, the J end by 1 base, with 11 bases between. The CDR3 loop spans 14 amino acids. Germline V lookup: CDR1 MNHEY, CDR2 SMNVEV (reference sequence). The CDR3 is CASSPGRANTEAFF. As DNA, the CDR3 is TGTGCCAGCAGTCCCGGCAGGGCGAACACTGAAGCTTTCTTT.

The chain employs TRBV7-6 and TRBJ2-1, with 12 bases lining up with TRBD2. The ends lost 1 base at V and 9 bases at J; junction bases unmatched: 13. CDR1 and CDR2 (germline): SGHVS, FNYEAQ. The CDR3 contains 18 residues. CDR3 residues: CASSLVVLAGGPQGEQFF. DNA of the CDR3: TGTGCCAGCAGCTTAGTAGTCCTAGCGGGAGGGCCCCAAGGTGAGCAGTTCTTC.

The genes are TRBV6-1 and TRBJ2-7, with 8 bases matching TRBD1. The CDR3 loop spans 14 amino acids. V dropped 3 bases and J dropped 3; count of bases not matched to a gene: 4. The germline V gene has CDR1 MNHNS and CDR2 SASEGT. CDR3 nucleotide sequence: TGTGCCAGCAGTGAGACAGGGGAAAGCTACGAGCAGTACTTC. Amino acids: CASSETGESYEQYF.